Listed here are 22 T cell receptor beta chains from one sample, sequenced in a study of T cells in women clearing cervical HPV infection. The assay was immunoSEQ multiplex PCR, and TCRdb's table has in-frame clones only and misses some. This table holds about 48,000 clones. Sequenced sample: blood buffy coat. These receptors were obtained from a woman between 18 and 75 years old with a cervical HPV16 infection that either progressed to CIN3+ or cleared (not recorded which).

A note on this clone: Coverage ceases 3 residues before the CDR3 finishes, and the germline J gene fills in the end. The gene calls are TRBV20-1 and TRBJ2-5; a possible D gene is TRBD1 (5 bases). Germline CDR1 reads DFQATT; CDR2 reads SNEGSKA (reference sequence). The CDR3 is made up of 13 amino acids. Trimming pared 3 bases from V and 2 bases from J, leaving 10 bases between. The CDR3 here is CSASKDSQETQYF. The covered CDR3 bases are TGCAGTGCTAGCAAAGACAGTCAAGAGACC.

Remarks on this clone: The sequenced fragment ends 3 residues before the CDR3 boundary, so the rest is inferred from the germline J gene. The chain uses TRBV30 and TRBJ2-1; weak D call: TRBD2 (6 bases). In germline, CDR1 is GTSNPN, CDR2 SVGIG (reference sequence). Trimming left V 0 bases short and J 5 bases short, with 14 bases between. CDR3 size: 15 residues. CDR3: CAWSVSSGLDNEQFF. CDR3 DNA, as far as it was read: TGTGCCTGGAGTGTATCCAGCGGGCTGGACAATGAG.

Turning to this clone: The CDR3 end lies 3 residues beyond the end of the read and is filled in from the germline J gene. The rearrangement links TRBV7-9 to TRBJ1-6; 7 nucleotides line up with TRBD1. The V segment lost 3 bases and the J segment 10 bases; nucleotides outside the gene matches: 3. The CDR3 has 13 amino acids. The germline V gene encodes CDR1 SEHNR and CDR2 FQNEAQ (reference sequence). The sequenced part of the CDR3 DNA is TGTGCCAGCAGCTTGACAGGGCAATCACCC. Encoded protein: CASSLTGQSP. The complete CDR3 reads CASSLTGQSPLHF.

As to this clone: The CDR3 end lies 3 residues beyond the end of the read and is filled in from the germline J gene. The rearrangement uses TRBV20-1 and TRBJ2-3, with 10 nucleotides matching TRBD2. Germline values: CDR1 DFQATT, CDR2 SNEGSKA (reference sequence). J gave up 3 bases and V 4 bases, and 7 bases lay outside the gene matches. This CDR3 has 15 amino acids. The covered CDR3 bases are TGCAGTGCTACCCGTTCTAGCGGGAGTACAGATACG. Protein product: CSATRSSGSTDT. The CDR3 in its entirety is CSATRSSGSTDTQYF.

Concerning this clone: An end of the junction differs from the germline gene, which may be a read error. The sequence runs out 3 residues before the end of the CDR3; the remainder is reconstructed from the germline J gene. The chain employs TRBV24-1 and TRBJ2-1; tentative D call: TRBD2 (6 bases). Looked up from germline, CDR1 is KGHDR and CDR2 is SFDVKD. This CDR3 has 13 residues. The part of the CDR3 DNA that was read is TGTGCCACGAGTGGGACTTCCAACAATGAG. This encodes CATSGTSNNE. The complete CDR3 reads CATSGTSNNEQFF.

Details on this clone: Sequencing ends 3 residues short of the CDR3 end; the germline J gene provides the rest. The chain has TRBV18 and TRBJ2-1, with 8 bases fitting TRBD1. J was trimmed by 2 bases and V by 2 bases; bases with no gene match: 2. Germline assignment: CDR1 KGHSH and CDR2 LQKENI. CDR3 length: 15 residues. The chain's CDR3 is CASSPVTGAYNEQFF. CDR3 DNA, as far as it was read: TGTGCCAGCTCACCAGTGACAGGGGCCTACAATGAG.

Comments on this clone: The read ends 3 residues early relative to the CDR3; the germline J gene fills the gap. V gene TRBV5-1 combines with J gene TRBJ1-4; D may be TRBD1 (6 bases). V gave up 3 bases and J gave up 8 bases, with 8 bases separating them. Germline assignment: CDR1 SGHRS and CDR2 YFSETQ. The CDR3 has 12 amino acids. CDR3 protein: CASSWDTEKLFF. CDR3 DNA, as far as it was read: TGCGCCAGCAGCTGGGACACCGAAAAA. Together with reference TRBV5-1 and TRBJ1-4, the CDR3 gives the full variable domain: KAGVTQTPRYLIKTRGQQVTLSCSPISGHRSVSWYQQTPGQGLQFLFEYFSETQRNKGNFPGRFSGRQFSNSRSEMNVSTLELGDSALYLCASSWDTEKLFFGSGTQLSVL.

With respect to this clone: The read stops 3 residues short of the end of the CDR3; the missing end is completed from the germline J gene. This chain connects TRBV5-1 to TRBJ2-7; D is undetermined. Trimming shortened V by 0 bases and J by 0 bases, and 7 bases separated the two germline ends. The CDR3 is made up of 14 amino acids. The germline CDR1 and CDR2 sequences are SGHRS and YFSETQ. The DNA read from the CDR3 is TGCGCCAGCAGCTTGGTCTCAGGCTCCTACGAG. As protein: CASSLVSGSYE. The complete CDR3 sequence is CASSLVSGSYEQYF. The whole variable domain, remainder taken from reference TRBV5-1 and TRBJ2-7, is KAGVTQTPRYLIKTRGQQVTLSCSPISGHRSVSWYQQTPGQGLQFLFEYFSETQRNKGNFPGRFSGRQFSNSRSEMNVSTLELGDSALYLCASSLVSGSYEQYFGPGTRLTVT.

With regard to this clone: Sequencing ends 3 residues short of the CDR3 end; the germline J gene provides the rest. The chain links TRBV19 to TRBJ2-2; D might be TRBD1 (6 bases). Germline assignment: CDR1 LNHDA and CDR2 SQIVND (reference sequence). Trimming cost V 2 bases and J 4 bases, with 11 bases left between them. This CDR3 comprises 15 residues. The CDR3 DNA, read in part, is TGTGCCAGTAGTATAAACAGGGTAACCACCGGGGAG. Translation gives CASSINRVTTGE. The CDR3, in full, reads CASSINRVTTGELFF. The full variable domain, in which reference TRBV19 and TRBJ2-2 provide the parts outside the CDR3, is DGGITQSPKYLFRKEGQNVTLSCEQNLNHDAMYWYRQDPGQGLRLIYYSQIVNDFQKGDIAEGYSVSREKKESFPLTVTSAQKNPTAFYLCASSINRVTTGELFFGEGSRLTVL.

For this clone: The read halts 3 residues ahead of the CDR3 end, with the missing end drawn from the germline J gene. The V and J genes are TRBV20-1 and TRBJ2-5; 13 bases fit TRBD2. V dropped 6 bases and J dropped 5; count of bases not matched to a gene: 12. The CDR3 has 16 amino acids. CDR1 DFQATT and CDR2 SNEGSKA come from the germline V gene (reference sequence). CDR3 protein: CSAHELAGGLGETQYF. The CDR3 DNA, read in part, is TGCAGTGCCCACGAACTAGCGGGGGGGCTCGGGGAGACC.

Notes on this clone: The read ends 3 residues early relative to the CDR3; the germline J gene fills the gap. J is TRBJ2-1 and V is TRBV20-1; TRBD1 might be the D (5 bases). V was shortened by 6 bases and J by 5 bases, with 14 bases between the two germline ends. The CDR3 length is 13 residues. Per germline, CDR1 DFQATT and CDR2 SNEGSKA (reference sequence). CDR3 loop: CSAQGKFHNEQFF. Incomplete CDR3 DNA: TGCAGTGCCCAGGGAAAGTTTCACAATGAG.

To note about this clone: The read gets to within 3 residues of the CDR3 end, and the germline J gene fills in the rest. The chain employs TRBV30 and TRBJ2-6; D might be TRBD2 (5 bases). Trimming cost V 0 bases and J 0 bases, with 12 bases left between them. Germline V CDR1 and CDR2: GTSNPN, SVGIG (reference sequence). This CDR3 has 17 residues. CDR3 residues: CAWSVRGLTSGANVLTF. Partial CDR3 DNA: TGTGCCTGGAGTGTACGAGGGCTAACCTCTGGGGCCAACGTC.

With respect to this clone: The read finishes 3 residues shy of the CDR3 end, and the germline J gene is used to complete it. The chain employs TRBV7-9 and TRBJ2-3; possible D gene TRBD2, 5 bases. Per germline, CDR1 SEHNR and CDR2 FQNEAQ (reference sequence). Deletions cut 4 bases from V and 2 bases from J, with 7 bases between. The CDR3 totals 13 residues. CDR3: CASSSTNTDTQYF. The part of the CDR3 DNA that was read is TGTGCCAGCAGCTCGACTAACACAGATACG.

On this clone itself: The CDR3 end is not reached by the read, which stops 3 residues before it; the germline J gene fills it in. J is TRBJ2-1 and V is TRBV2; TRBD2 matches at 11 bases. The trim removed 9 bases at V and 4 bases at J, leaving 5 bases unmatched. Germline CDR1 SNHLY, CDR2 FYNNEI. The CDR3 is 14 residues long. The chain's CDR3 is CASKTSGDYNEQFF. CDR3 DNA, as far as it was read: TGTGCCAGTAAGACTAGCGGGGATTACAATGAG.

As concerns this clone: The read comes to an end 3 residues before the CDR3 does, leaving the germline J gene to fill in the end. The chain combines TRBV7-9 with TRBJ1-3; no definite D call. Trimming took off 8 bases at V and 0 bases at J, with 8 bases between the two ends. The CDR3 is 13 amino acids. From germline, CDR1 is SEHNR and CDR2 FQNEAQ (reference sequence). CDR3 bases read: TGTGCCAGCCAAACGGGCTCTGGAAACACC. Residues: CASQTGSGNT. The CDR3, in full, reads CASQTGSGNTIYF.

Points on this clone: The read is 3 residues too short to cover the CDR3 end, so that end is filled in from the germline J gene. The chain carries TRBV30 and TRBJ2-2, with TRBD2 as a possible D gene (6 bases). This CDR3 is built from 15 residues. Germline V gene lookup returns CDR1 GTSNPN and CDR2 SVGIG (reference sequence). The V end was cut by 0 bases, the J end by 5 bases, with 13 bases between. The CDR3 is CAWSVGRLGTGELFF. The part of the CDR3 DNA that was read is TGTGCCTGGAGTGTAGGCCGACTAGGTACCGGGGAG. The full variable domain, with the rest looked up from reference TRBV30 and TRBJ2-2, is SQTIHQWPATLVQPVGSPLSLECTVEGTSNPNLYWYRQAAGRGLQLLFYSVGIGQISSEVPQNLSASRPQDRQFILSSKKLLLSDSGFYLCAWSVGRLGTGELFFGEGSRLTVL.

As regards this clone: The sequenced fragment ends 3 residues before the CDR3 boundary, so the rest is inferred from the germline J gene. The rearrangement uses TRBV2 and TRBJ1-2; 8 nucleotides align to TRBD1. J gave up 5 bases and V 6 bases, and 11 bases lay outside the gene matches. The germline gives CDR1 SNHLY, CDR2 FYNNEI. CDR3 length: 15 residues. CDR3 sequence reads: CASRQGQEELYGYTF. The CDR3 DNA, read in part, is TGTGCCAGCAGGCAGGGACAGGAGGAATTATATGGC.

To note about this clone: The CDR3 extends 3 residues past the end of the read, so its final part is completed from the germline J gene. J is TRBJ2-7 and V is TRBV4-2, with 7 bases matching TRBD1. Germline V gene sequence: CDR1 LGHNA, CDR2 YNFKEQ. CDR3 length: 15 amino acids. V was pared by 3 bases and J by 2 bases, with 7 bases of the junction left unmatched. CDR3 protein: CASSQGKGAPYEQYF. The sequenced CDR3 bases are TGTGCCAGCAGCCAGGGGAAGGGGGCCCCCTACGAG.

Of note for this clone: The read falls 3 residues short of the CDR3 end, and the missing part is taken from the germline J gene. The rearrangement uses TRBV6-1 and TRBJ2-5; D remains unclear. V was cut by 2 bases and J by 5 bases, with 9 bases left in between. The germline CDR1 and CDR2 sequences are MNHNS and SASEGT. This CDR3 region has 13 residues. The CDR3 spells CASSETPRETQYF. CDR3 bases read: TGTGCCAGCAGTGAAACCCCCAGGGAGACC.

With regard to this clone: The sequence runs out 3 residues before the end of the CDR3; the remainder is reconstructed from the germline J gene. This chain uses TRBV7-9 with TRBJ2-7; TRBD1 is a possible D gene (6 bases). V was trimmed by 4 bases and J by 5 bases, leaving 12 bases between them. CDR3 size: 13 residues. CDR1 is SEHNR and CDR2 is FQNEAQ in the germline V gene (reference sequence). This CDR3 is CASSYTGTDEQYF. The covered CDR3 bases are TGTGCCAGCAGCTACACAGGGACGGACGAG.

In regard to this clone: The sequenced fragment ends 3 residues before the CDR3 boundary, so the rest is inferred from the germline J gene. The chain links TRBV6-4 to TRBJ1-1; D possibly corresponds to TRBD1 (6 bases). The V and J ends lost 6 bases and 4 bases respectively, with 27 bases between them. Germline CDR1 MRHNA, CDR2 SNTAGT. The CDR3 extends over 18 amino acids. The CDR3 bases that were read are TGTGCCAGCAGGGACCCTTGGGGGGGGGCAGGGGTTGCCACTGAA. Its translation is CASRDPWGGAGVATE. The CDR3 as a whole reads CASRDPWGGAGVATEAFF.

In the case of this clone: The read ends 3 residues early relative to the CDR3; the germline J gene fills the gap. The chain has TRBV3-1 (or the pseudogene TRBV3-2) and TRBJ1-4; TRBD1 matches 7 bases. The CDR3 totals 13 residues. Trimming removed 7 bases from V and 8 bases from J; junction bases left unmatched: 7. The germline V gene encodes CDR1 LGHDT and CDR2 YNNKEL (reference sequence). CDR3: CASNHRGGEKLFF. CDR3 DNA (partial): TGTGCCAGCAACCACAGGGGTGGCGAAAAA.